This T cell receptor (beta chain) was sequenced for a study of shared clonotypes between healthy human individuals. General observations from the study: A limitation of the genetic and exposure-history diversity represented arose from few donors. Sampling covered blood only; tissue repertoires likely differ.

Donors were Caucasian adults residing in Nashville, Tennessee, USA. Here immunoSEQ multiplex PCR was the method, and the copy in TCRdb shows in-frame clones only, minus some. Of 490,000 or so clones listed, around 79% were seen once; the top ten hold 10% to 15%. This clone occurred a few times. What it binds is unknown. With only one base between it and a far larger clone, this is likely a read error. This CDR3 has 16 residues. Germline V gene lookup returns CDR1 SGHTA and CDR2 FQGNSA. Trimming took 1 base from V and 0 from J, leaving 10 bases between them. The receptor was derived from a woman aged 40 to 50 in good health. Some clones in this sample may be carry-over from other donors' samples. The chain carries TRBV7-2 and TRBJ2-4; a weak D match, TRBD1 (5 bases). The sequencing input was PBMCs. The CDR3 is CASSLGAGLAKNIQYF. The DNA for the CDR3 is TGTGCCAGCAGCTTAGGGGCAGGGCTAGCCAAAAACATTCAGTACTTC. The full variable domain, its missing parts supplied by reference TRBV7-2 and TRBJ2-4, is GAGVSQSPSNKVTEKGKDVELRCDPISGHTALYWYRQSLGQGLEFLIYFQGNSAPDKSGLPSDRFSAERTGGSVSTLTIQRTQQEDSAVYLCASSLGAGLAKNIQYFGAGTRLSVL.